The TCR beta chain described here comes from a study of OX40 agonist ivuxolimab in advanced cancers. Broader study findings: There were, on average, more expanded clones in CD8+ T cells than in CD4+. At 0.1 to 3.0 mg/kg and by week 6, clonal expansion occurred in CD4+ and CD8+ blood T cells.

A word on this clone: Its antigen is unknown.

Systemic immunosuppression or a history of autoimmune disease excluded patients. On cycle 4 day 1 and cycle 7 day 1, as well as at baseline, blood was sampled. Assay used: immunoSEQ multiplex PCR; TCRdb lists only in-frame clones, some missing. The table records over 40,000 clones, over 75% of them present only once. Specimen: CD4+ or CD8+ T cells sorted from blood, collected in a trial of the OX40 agonist ivuxolimab. The TCR was taken from an adult with an advanced solid tumor such as melanoma, head and neck, liver or kidney cancer.

The DNA of the CDR3 is TGTGCCAGCTCCCCTCGGACACGCACAACTAATGAAAAACTGTTTTTT. This sequence encodes CASSPRTRTTNEKLFF. The V gene is TRBV18, the J gene TRBJ1-4, with a possible D match to TRBD1 (5 bases). CDR1 and CDR2 (germline): KGHSH, LQKENI. The ends were cut back, 6 bases at V and 0 bases at J, with 14 bases in the middle. This CDR3 contains 16 residues.